This T cell receptor (beta chain) was identified during a study of T cell clusters in autoimmune cytopenias. Study background: The median distinct TRB clonotype count was roughly 2,400 per sample, from a median around 50,000 reads.

CDR3 length: 13 amino acids. Per germline, CDR1 LNHDA and CDR2 SQIVND (reference sequence). This clonotype shows up as medium-sized (0.01 to 0.1%) by frequency. TRB amplification used 250 ng of peripheral blood genomic DNA. TRB rearrangements were amplified by touch-down multiplex PCR with mixed TRB-A/B primers. TCRdb reprocessed the multiplex PCR reads, keeping one entry per CDR3 protein, no DNA. Found here are more than 5,500 distinct CDR3 sequences; the top ten clones hold approximately 5.5%. This sample was shared with a second study, whose subject was T cell repertoires in aging, cancer and after chemotherapy. This second report adds: Donor ages fell into six groups from 30 or younger up to 70 or older. Compared with age-matched healthy donors, untreated hematological or solid cancer patients showed higher blood TCR clonality.

This TCR was sampled from a human donor in good health. What was sequenced was peripheral blood. V gene TRBV19 combines with J gene TRBJ2-7. CDR3 sequence reads: CASSMSGYYEQYF.